Listed below are T cell receptor beta chains from one sample, sequenced in a study of blood T cell repertoires in COVID-19. Sequencing used immunoSEQ multiplex PCR; TCRdb keeps in-frame clones, though not all of them. The table includes 300,000 to 350,000 clones, around 82% detected once. The material sequenced was peripheral blood. Source of these receptors: a man under 40 with active or convalescent COVID-19. The CDR3 runs from the conserved cysteine through the conserved F or W.

>TRBV3-1/TRBV3-2
CASSQNSDFYEQYF
>TRBV6-6
CASRFRDRDTDTQYF
>TRBV4-2
CASSQDRRTGDSYTIYF
>TRBV30
CAWSPRETQYF
>TRBV10-3
CAISVGPTGGRGTGELFF
>TRBV27
CASSWGTSYEQYF
>TRBV25-1
CASRRDNNQPQHF
>TRBV12-3/TRBV12-4
CASSHRGPDGYTF
>TRBV7-9
CASGGILGVETQYF
>TRBV19
CAREGDRGDNSPLHF
>TRBV29-1
CSSGQAGGYTF
>TRBV19
CASSIAGGPPGQPQHF
>TRBV10-2
CASSELVAGGSPYNEQFF
>TRBV7-2
CAIPSGSRTSNEQFF
>TRBV5-1
CASSFQASTDTQYF
>TRBV9
CASSVERDLTNGYEQYF
>TRBV5-1
CASSHSGPLDNEQFF
>TRBV7-3
CASSLSSGRGETQYF
>TRBV3-1/TRBV3-2
CASSQEDYDGSPEAFF
>TRBV6-5
CASGVRVQNSPLHF
>TRBV3-1/TRBV3-2
CASSKKTSGQETQYF